This T cell receptor (beta chain) was recovered during a study of blood T cell repertoires in COVID-19 (dated by TCRdb to about 2020). Study-level background: Collaborator samples came from the United States, Italy and Spain and covered acute and convalescent phases of COVID-19. The prospective study material was composed of cDNA or gDNA derived from T cells, B-cell-depleted T cells, or PBMCs. Subjects who had been exposed to COVID-19, were actively infected with it, or had recovered from it provided the deeply sampled blood TCRbeta repertoires that made up the dataset. The repertoires were made available in a free public database intended to serve as a resource for research on the immune response to SARS-CoV-2. Samples came from the ongoing ImmuneRACE study (first 160 participants) plus 1,254 subjects from 6 global collaborators. Nearly every sample came with metadata listing a de-identified subject ID, COVID-19 status, age in years and sex. Where available, HLA class I and class II types were obtained from metadata supplied by the sample provider rather than from assay-based typing.

The collaborating institutions used their own protocols to collect whole blood in K2EDTA tubes. For TCRbeta analysis, collaborator samples were shipped as frozen whole blood, as isolated PBMCs, or as DNA extracted from either sample type. As concerns this clone: Its cognate antigen has yet to be identified. No clone much larger than this one lies a single base away; base qualities are absent.

General study outcomes and caveats: The quantity of clinical and demographic metadata differed by source and by participant and was supplied without curation.

TCRbeta CDR3 regions were amplified from genomic DNA using the immunoSEQ Assay, a bias-controlled multiplex PCR. Per the authors' processing: Within the assay, amplification of reference gene primers was used to estimate how many nucleated cells each sample contained. To quantify the absolute abundance of each unique TCRbeta CDR3 rearrangement, sequence reads were collapsed and filtered. For each sample, productive Simpson clonality was calculated as the square root of Simpson's diversity index across productive rearrangements. The clones in this table, taken by TCRdb from immuneACCESS, are in-frame only. Not every clone is retained; where verified, under half of the shortfall comes from an unresolved V gene, and the cause of the rest is unknown. D and trimming were read from the DNA, whereas the V and J calls and clone size are those reported in that table. The sample table holds some 78,000 clones, of which around 80% were seen once. The top ten clones comprise about 5.6% of the sample.

The CDR1 and CDR2 encoded by the germline V gene are SQVTM and ANQGSEA. From V the trimming removes 6 bases and from J it removes 6 bases, while the gene matches leave 12 bases of the junction unaccounted for. The CDR3 numbers 15 residues from cysteine through phenylalanine. The DNA shown is the 45-base CDR3, in frame from base 1. The chain is encoded by TRBV29-1 joined to TRBJ1-4, and 8 junction bases match TRBD1. This sequence originates from a man aged 55 to 70 with active or convalescent COVID-19. Sample: peripheral blood. CDR3 sequence: CSVMGTGGVYEKLFF. The base sequence is TGCAGCGTCATGGGCACAGGGGGAGTTTATGAAAAACTGTTTTTT. The full variable domain, with segments outside the CDR3 supplied by the reference TRBV29-1 and TRBJ1-4 proteins, appears as SAVISQKPSRDICQRGTSLTIQCQVDSQVTMMFWYRQQPGQSLTLIATANQGSEATYESGFVIDKFPISRPNLTFSTLTVSNMSPEDSSIYLCSVMGTGGVYEKLFFGSGTQLSVL.